This T cell receptor beta chain was found in a study of blood T cells in healthy people across ages (dated by TCRdb to the mid-2010s). About the investigation overall: In model experiments, roughly one uniquely barcoded TCR beta cDNA molecule per two T cells was captured by template switching. To track age-related changes in TCR beta repertoire diversity, the study relied on deep sequencing normalized with unique cDNA molecular identifiers. Four age groups were formed from the donors: young (average approximately 15 years), middle-aged (approximately 39), aged (about 68) and long-lived (about 75). To avoid experimental bias, donors of different ages were randomly spread across the sequencing lanes. Two additional independent replicas of 1 million unique cDNA reads from the same blood draw were analyzed for two donors (one aged 18 to 30 and one aged 80 or older).

Receptor libraries were prepared by 5' RACE. Sequencing used an Illumina HiSeq 2500. A second PCR of about 6 to 11 cycles was run with a J-beta primer mix and a sample-barcoded 5' primer. A template-switch 5' adaptor carrying 12 random nucleotides introduced a unique molecular identifier onto each TCR beta cDNA molecule. Each sample yielded at least 2.5 million CDR3-containing paired-end reads. First-strand cDNA was synthesized from all RNA with the Mint cDNA synthesis kit, primed by a TRBC-specific oligonucleotide. Following uracil-DNA glycosylase treatment, a first 18-cycle PCR with universal primers M1SS and BC2_uni_R was performed on all cDNA. Under the source paper's analysis protocol: For normalization, 1 million high-quality reads, each with a distinct molecular identifier, were randomly selected from each sample. Reads with shared molecular identifiers were discarded instead of being binned into consensus sequences. MiTCR, run with a Q25 quality threshold and the strictest error-elimination algorithm, handled CDR3 identification, clonotype clustering and error correction. Lower-bound total TCR beta diversity was estimated with a nonparametric unseen species model using Euler transformation. In-frame beta chains were kept once TCRdb had trimmed the public reads at Q25 with fastp and called clones with MiXCR. Each CDR3 protein gets just one entry, which takes the most common genes and DNA from the rows behind it. None of the V and J calls come from the authors' own analysis; TCRdb made them. The sample profile shows about 640,000 distinct CDR3 sequences; under 65% of them were found once. The ten largest clones capture 30% to 40% of the sample.

Broader findings and caveats from the paper: Bulk unsorted PBMC profiling prevented conclusive comparison of naive and antigen-experienced compartments. There was a strong correlation between observed TCR beta diversity and the percentage of naive T cells measured by flow cytometry. Estimates of total diversity based on one million sequenced T cells were regarded as lower bounds and as underestimates. Compared with the aged group, the long-lived group had more naive CD4+ T cells, fewer expanded clones and increased TCR diversity, a pattern suggesting age selection. Observed TCR beta diversity per million T cells fell roughly linearly with age, and a significant reduction was already apparent by age around 39. Because donor CMV infection status was unknown, age-related changes in expanded clonotypes were potentially confounded.

As regards this clonotype: What this receptor recognizes is not known. Base quality data are lacking; no much larger clone is found one base away.

Inclusive of the bounding cysteine and phenylalanine, the CDR3 is 15 residues long. Of the read, only the CDR3 DNA is kept; its 45 bases are in frame from base 1. Taken from the germline V gene (reference sequence), the CDR1 and CDR2 loops are MNHEY and SMNVEV. Trimming accounts for 0 bases at V and 2 bases at J, while the number of junction bases matched to no gene is 2. Donors were 39 systemically healthy Caucasian individuals from Russia aged roughly 6 to 100 years. Ten milliliters of peripheral blood were drawn from each donor into EDTA-treated Vacutainer tubes. Ficoll-Paque density-gradient centrifugation was used to isolate PBMCs, with at least 6.5 million obtained per sample. Total RNA was extracted from PBMCs with Trizol reagent, with at least 5.5 micrograms obtained per sample. For every donor, an aliquot of PBMCs went through flow cytometry to measure the percentages of naive CD45RAhigh/CD27high T cells.

The receptor comes from a man between 60 and 70 years old in good health. Sequenced material: blood. The V gene is TRBV27 and the J gene is TRBJ2-7; TRBD2 aligns with 9 central bases. The CDR3 protein: CASSLSGGGAYEQYF. The DNA is TGTGCCAGCAGTTTATCTGGCGGGGGGGCCTACGAGCAGTACTTC.